This section outlines one T cell receptor beta chain sequence together with its context. As yet, its antigen is unknown. The data originate from a study of siplizumab effects on memory and regulatory T cells. The table came from immunoSEQ multiplex PCR; TCRdb's copy has only in-frame clones and leaves some out. The sample shows fewer than 80,000 clones, 93% of them seen only once. Notes on the study in general: An assignable naive or memory phenotype was lacking in roughly 75-95% of proliferating CD4+ or CD8+ clones. Greater diversity than memory cells seemed evident in naive T cells, which also appeared to be major alloresponse contributors. Proliferating Tregs in siplizumab cultures were never verified as suppressive.

The sequencing sample was made of CD8+ T cells sorted from blood. The receptor comes from a human donor in good health.

This chain's CDR3 is CASSLVLAGVHEQFF. The CDR3 bases are TGTGCCAGCAGCTTGGTGCTAGCGGGGGTTCACGAGCAGTTCTTC. This chain uses TRBV5-6 with TRBJ2-1; TRBD2 aligns across 10 bases. Germline V gives CDR1 SGHDT, CDR2 YYEEEE. V shed 0 bases, J shed 10 bases, and the junction held 7 bases outside the gene matches. This CDR3 is 15 amino acids long.